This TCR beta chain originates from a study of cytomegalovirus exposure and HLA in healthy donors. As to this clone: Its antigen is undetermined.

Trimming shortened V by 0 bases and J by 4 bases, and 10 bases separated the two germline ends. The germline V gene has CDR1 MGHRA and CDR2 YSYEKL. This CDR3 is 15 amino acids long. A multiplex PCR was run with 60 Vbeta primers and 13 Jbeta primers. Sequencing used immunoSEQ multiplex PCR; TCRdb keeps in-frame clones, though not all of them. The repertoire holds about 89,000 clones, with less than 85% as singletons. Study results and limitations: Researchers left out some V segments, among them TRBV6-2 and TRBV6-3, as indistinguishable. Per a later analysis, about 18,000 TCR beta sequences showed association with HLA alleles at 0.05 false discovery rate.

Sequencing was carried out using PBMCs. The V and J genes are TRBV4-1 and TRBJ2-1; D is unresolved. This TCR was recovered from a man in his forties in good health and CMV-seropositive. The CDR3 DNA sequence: TGCGCCAGCAGCCAAGACCCAGCGTCATACAATGAGCAGTTCTTC. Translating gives CASSQDPASYNEQFF.